The rows below give T cell receptor beta chains drawn from one sample of a study of graft-versus-host responses after intestinal transplantation. These receptors have no known antigen. Method: immunoSEQ multiplex PCR; TCRdb's copy keeps in-frame clones and lacks some. The sample yields about 90,000 clones, roughly 93% seen once. This material consisted of unstimulated CD8+ T cells sorted from spleen or lymph node cells, taken before intestinal transplant. All receptors derive from a human donor who received an intestinal transplant. The CDR3 runs from the conserved cysteine through the conserved F or W. The order of the fields is D gene, V gene, J gene, clone size, CDR3 DNA, CDR3 protein. A D gene is named only where the DNA matches it firmly. Some rows mark clone size as missing; the rest say once, few, many or name a class of expanded clone.

d_gene: NA
v_gene: TRBV30
j_gene: TRBJ2-2
abundance: few
CDR3nt: TGTGCCTGGAGTGTGTCGAGCACCGGGGAGCTGTTTTTT
CDR3aa: CAWSVSSTGELFF

d_gene: NA
v_gene: TRBV9
j_gene: TRBJ1-2
abundance: NA
CDR3nt: TGTGCCAGCAGCGTAGTCCCAGGGGATAACTATGGCTACACCTTC
CDR3aa: CASSVVPGDNYGYTF

d_gene: NA
v_gene: TRBV29-1
j_gene: TRBJ1-2
abundance: NA
CDR3nt: TGCAGCGTTGAAGACCCCACCGGCGGGAATGGCTACACCTTC
CDR3aa: CSVEDPTGGNGYTF

d_gene: NA
v_gene: TRBV7-8
j_gene: TRBJ2-7
abundance: NA
CDR3nt: TGTGCCAGCAGTTCCTCTGGGGCTAGGGCCTACGAGCAGTACTTC
CDR3aa: CASSSSGARAYEQYF

d_gene: TRBD2
v_gene: TRBV11-2
j_gene: TRBJ2-1
abundance: NA
CDR3nt: TGTGCCAGCAGCTTAATAGCGGGAGAATACAATGAGCAGTTCTTC
CDR3aa: CASSLIAGEYNEQFF

d_gene: TRBD1
v_gene: TRBV6-1
j_gene: TRBJ1-2
abundance: NA
CDR3nt: TGTGCCAGCACTGACGGACAGGCGATCTATGGCTACACCTTC
CDR3aa: CASTDGQAIYGYTF

d_gene: TRBD2
v_gene: TRBV15
j_gene: TRBJ2-7
abundance: NA
CDR3nt: TGTGCCACCAGCAGAGATTCGGGACTAGCGGGGTTTGTTTACGAGCAGTACTTC
CDR3aa: CATSRDSGLAGFVYEQYF

d_gene: TRBD2
v_gene: TRBV27
j_gene: TRBJ2-1
abundance: NA
CDR3nt: TGTGCCAGCAGTTTGTCAGCGGGGACCTACAATGAGCAGTTCTTC
CDR3aa: CASSLSAGTYNEQFF

d_gene: NA
v_gene: TRBV19
j_gene: TRBJ1-3
abundance: NA
CDR3nt: TGTGCCAGTAGTATCGGGACATCTCGGGGAAACACCATATATTTT
CDR3aa: CASSIGTSRGNTIYF

d_gene: TRBD1
v_gene: TRBV19
j_gene: TRBJ1-4
abundance: once
CDR3nt: TGTGCCAGTAGTATCCCTCCGGACAGGGGGCATGAAAAACTGTTTTTT
CDR3aa: CASSIPPDRGHEKLFF

d_gene: NA
v_gene: TRBV27
j_gene: TRBJ2-7
abundance: NA
CDR3nt: TGTGCCAGCAGTTTTCCAGGGAACTACGAGCAGTACTTC
CDR3aa: CASSFPGNYEQYF

d_gene: NA
v_gene: TRBV29-1
j_gene: TRBJ2-7
abundance: NA
CDR3nt: TGCAGCGTTGCGGGGGAGAGCTCCTACGAGCAGTACTTC
CDR3aa: CSVAGESSYEQYF

d_gene: NA
v_gene: TRBV30
j_gene: TRBJ1-1
abundance: NA
CDR3nt: TGTGCCTGGAGGCTGATGGGAGGCACTGAAGCTTTCTTT
CDR3aa: CAWRLMGGTEAFF

d_gene: NA
v_gene: TRBV5-1
j_gene: TRBJ2-3
abundance: NA
CDR3nt: TGCGCCAGCAGCATATTTGTTAGCACAGATACGCAGTATTTT
CDR3aa: CASSIFVSTDTQYF

d_gene: NA
v_gene: TRBV9
j_gene: TRBJ1-2
abundance: NA
CDR3nt: TGTGCCAGCAGCAATCCGGACAACTACTATGGCTACACCTTC
CDR3aa: CASSNPDNYYGYTF

d_gene: TRBD2
v_gene: TRBV7-8
j_gene: TRBJ2-7
abundance: NA
CDR3nt: TGTGCCAGCAGCTTAGGGGGAAGCGGGAGGGACGAGCAGTACTTC
CDR3aa: CASSLGGSGRDEQYF

d_gene: NA
v_gene: TRBV7-9
j_gene: TRBJ2-7
abundance: NA
CDR3nt: TGTGCCAGCAGCTTGTCGGTTTACGAGCAGTACTTC
CDR3aa: CASSLSVYEQYF

d_gene: NA
v_gene: TRBV6-5
j_gene: TRBJ1-5
abundance: NA
CDR3nt: TGTGCCAGCAGTTACCCCGGTCCTAACCAGCCCCAGCATTTT
CDR3aa: CASSYPGPNQPQHF

d_gene: NA
v_gene: TRBV2
j_gene: TRBJ2-7
abundance: NA
CDR3nt: TGTGCCAGGAGTCCGCCCGATGAGTCCGGCGAGCAGTACTTC
CDR3aa: CARSPPDESGEQYF

d_gene: TRBD2
v_gene: TRBV2
j_gene: TRBJ2-2
abundance: NA
CDR3nt: TGTGCCAGCAGTGACCCCCTAGGACTAGCGGGAGCTAACGCGAACACCGGGGAGCTGTTTTTT
CDR3aa: CASSDPLGLAGANANTGELFF

d_gene: TRBD2
v_gene: TRBV6-1
j_gene: TRBJ2-2
abundance: NA
CDR3nt: TGTGCCAGCAGTGAAGTGGACTTAGCGGGGCCCGGGGAGCTGTTTTTT
CDR3aa: CASSEVDLAGPGELFF

d_gene: NA
v_gene: TRBV6-1
j_gene: TRBJ1-5
abundance: NA
CDR3nt: TGTGCCAGCAGCGAAGCAACCCGGGACATACGCAATCAGCCCCAGCATTTT
CDR3aa: CASSEATRDIRNQPQHF

d_gene: NA
v_gene: TRBV12-5
j_gene: TRBJ2-1
abundance: NA
CDR3nt: TGTGCTAGTGGTTTAATCATCCGGGAGCAGTTCTTC
CDR3aa: CASGLIIREQFF

d_gene: NA
v_gene: TRBV4-3
j_gene: TRBJ1-2
abundance: NA
CDR3nt: TGCGCCAGCAGGTGGAATCCCGGGAACTATGGCTACACCTTC
CDR3aa: CASRWNPGNYGYTF

d_gene: NA
v_gene: TRBV4-1
j_gene: TRBJ1-1
abundance: once
CDR3nt: TGCGCCAGCAGGGGCCGAGAGAACACTGAAGCTTTCTTT
CDR3aa: CASRGRENTEAFF

d_gene: NA
v_gene: TRBV19
j_gene: TRBJ2-5
abundance: NA
CDR3nt: TGTGCCAGTAGTATCACGGGGTTTTTGCAAGAGACCCAGTACTTC
CDR3aa: CASSITGFLQETQYF

d_gene: NA
v_gene: TRBV19
j_gene: TRBJ2-5
abundance: NA
CDR3nt: TGTGCCAGTAGCGCAGGGGTCGAGACCCAGTACTTC
CDR3aa: CASSAGVETQYF

d_gene: NA
v_gene: TRBV6-6
j_gene: TRBJ1-1
abundance: NA
CDR3nt: TGTGCCAGCACCCCCCTGACTGAGATGAACACTGAAGCTTTCTTT
CDR3aa: CASTPLTEMNTEAFF

d_gene: TRBD1
v_gene: TRBV27
j_gene: TRBJ2-7
abundance: NA
CDR3nt: TGTGCCAGCAGTTCTGGGACAGGGGTCGCCTACGAGCAGTACTTC
CDR3aa: CASSSGTGVAYEQYF

d_gene: TRBD1
v_gene: TRBV9
j_gene: TRBJ2-1
abundance: NA
CDR3nt: TGTGCCAGCAACGAACTCGGACAGGTGGGGTACAATGAGCAGTTCTTC
CDR3aa: CASNELGQVGYNEQFF

d_gene: NA
v_gene: TRBV6-1
j_gene: TRBJ1-3
abundance: few
CDR3nt: TGTGCCAGCAGTGATGTACCAGGTGCTGGAAACACCATATATTTT
CDR3aa: CASSDVPGAGNTIYF

d_gene: TRBD2
v_gene: TRBV2
j_gene: TRBJ2-1
abundance: NA
CDR3nt: TGTGCCAGCAGGGGACTACAAGTACTCAATGAGCAGTTCTTC
CDR3aa: CASRGLQVLNEQFF

d_gene: NA
v_gene: TRBV27
j_gene: TRBJ2-7
abundance: NA
CDR3nt: TGTGCCAGCAGTTATACAGGGCTCGGGTACGAGCAGTACTTC
CDR3aa: CASSYTGLGYEQYF

d_gene: NA
v_gene: TRBV25-1
j_gene: TRBJ1-5
abundance: NA
CDR3nt: TGTGCCAGCAGTGATGTGGGGGAGGGTCAGCCCCAGCATTTT
CDR3aa: CASSDVGEGQPQHF

d_gene: NA
v_gene: TRBV30
j_gene: TRBJ2-2
abundance: NA
CDR3nt: TGTGCCTGGAGTGTTCACGAGACCGGGGAGCTGTTTTTT
CDR3aa: CAWSVHETGELFF

d_gene: NA
v_gene: TRBV27
j_gene: TRBJ2-7
abundance: once
CDR3nt: TGTGCCAGCAGTTTCAGCTCAGGTTTCCACGAGCAGTACTTC
CDR3aa: CASSFSSGFHEQYF

d_gene: NA
v_gene: TRBV7-6
j_gene: TRBJ2-7
abundance: NA
CDR3nt: TGTGCCAGCAGCTTTGGGGTAGGAACGGGGTTCGAGCAGTACTTC
CDR3aa: CASSFGVGTGFEQYF

d_gene: TRBD1
v_gene: TRBV4-1
j_gene: TRBJ1-5
abundance: NA
CDR3nt: TGCGCCAGCAGCCAAGTAGGCCAGGGGGCGAGTATAGGCGGCAATCAGCCCCAGCATTTT
CDR3aa: CASSQVGQGASIGGNQPQHF

d_gene: NA
v_gene: TRBV9
j_gene: TRBJ2-7
abundance: once
CDR3nt: TGTGCCAGCAGCCGAACCGGGACATATGACGAGCAGTACTTC
CDR3aa: CASSRTGTYDEQYF

d_gene: TRBD1
v_gene: TRBV7-2
j_gene: TRBJ2-1
abundance: NA
CDR3nt: TGTGCCAGCAGCTTAGTCCGGACAGGGTCCTACAATGAGCAGTTCTTC
CDR3aa: CASSLVRTGSYNEQFF

d_gene: NA
v_gene: TRBV7-9
j_gene: TRBJ2-1
abundance: NA
CDR3nt: TGTGCCAGCAGCTCATTCGTTGGGGGGAAGTACAATGAGCAGTTCTTC
CDR3aa: CASSSFVGGKYNEQFF

d_gene: TRBD2
v_gene: TRBV27
j_gene: TRBJ2-1
abundance: NA
CDR3nt: TGTGCCAGCAGTCCCGGGACTAGCGTCTACAATGAGCAGTTCTTC
CDR3aa: CASSPGTSVYNEQFF

d_gene: TRBD2
v_gene: TRBV5-6
j_gene: TRBJ2-2
abundance: NA
CDR3nt: TGTGCCAGCCGGGGGGTAAACGTAGGGGAGCTGTTTTTT
CDR3aa: CASRGVNVGELFF

d_gene: NA
v_gene: TRBV19
j_gene: TRBJ2-7
abundance: NA
CDR3nt: TGTGCCAGTAGTATTGGGGGCCTCCGCGCTTCATACGAGCAGTACTTC
CDR3aa: CASSIGGLRASYEQYF

d_gene: TRBD2
v_gene: TRBV6-4
j_gene: TRBJ2-3
abundance: NA
CDR3nt: TGTGCCAGCAGTGGCGGGGGGGACACAGATACGCAGTATTTT
CDR3aa: CASSGGGDTDTQYF

d_gene: TRBD1
v_gene: TRBV27
j_gene: TRBJ1-1
abundance: once
CDR3nt: TGTGCCAGCAGTACGACAGGGGGCGTGGAGTCGGCTTTCTTT
CDR3aa: CASSTTGGVESAFF

d_gene: TRBD2
v_gene: TRBV28
j_gene: TRBJ2-7
abundance: NA
CDR3nt: TGTGCCAGCAGTACTAGCGCCGAGGGATACTACGAGCAGTACTTC
CDR3aa: CASSTSAEGYYEQYF

d_gene: TRBD2
v_gene: TRBV7-6
j_gene: TRBJ2-1
abundance: once
CDR3nt: TGTGCCAGCAGCTTAGCGGGCGGGAGTTATGAGCAGTTCTTC
CDR3aa: CASSLAGGSYEQFF

d_gene: NA
v_gene: TRBV13
j_gene: TRBJ1-5
abundance: NA
CDR3nt: TGTGCCAGCAGCTTCCCCCGGTTGTCGAAGGGGGGCAATCAGCCCCAGCATTTT
CDR3aa: CASSFPRLSKGGNQPQHF

d_gene: TRBD1
v_gene: TRBV6-6
j_gene: TRBJ2-1
abundance: NA
CDR3nt: TGTGCCAGCAGCCTAGGGACAGGGACCTACAATGAGCAGTTCTTC
CDR3aa: CASSLGTGTYNEQFF

d_gene: TRBD2
v_gene: TRBV29-1
j_gene: TRBJ2-3
abundance: NA
CDR3nt: TGCAGCGTTGAAGATCCCGGGACTAGCGGGTCGGGCACAGATACGCAGTATTTT
CDR3aa: CSVEDPGTSGSGTDTQYF

d_gene: TRBD1
v_gene: TRBV30
j_gene: TRBJ2-1
abundance: NA
CDR3nt: TGTGCCTGCAGTGAGTACGGGACAGGCTACAATGAGCAGTTCTTC
CDR3aa: CACSEYGTGYNEQFF

d_gene: TRBD1
v_gene: TRBV5-1
j_gene: TRBJ1-2
abundance: NA
CDR3nt: TGCGCCAGCAGCTTGGCCGGACAGGGCCATGGCTACACCTTC
CDR3aa: CASSLAGQGHGYTF

d_gene: TRBD1
v_gene: TRBV2
j_gene: TRBJ2-5
abundance: NA
CDR3nt: TGTGCCAGCAGGGCCGGGACAGGGTTAGGCGAGACCCAGTACTTC
CDR3aa: CASRAGTGLGETQYF

d_gene: TRBD2
v_gene: TRBV2
j_gene: TRBJ2-7
abundance: NA
CDR3nt: TGTGCCAGCAGTGGGGGGGGATCCTACGAGCAGTACTTC
CDR3aa: CASSGGGSYEQYF

d_gene: TRBD1
v_gene: TRBV2
j_gene: TRBJ2-3
abundance: NA
CDR3nt: TGTGCCAGCAGTGTGACAGGGATGAGCACAGATACGCAGTATTTT
CDR3aa: CASSVTGMSTDTQYF

d_gene: TRBD1
v_gene: TRBV4-2
j_gene: TRBJ1-1
abundance: NA
CDR3nt: TGTGCCAGCAGCCAAGATGCCGGAACGACAGGGATGACTGAAGCTTTCTTT
CDR3aa: CASSQDAGTTGMTEAFF

d_gene: TRBD2
v_gene: TRBV6-5
j_gene: TRBJ2-7
abundance: NA
CDR3nt: TGTGCCAGCCGAGCGGGAGGGCCGGTCGAGCAGTACTTC
CDR3aa: CASRAGGPVEQYF

d_gene: NA
v_gene: TRBV7-9
j_gene: TRBJ2-3
abundance: NA
CDR3nt: TGTGCCAGCAGCTTACAGGATACATCGCGCACAGATACGCAGTATTTT
CDR3aa: CASSLQDTSRTDTQYF